This paragraph covers one T cell receptor beta chain sequence. In germline, CDR1 is ENHRY, CDR2 SYGVKD. CDR3 size: 15 residues. Deletions cut 6 bases from V and 1 base from J, with 15 bases between. These data originate in a study of blood T cell repertoires in COVID-19. The overall study: Sources were T cells, B-cell-depleted T cells, or PBMCs; the material itself was cDNA or gDNA.

Per the study methods: Counts of nucleated cells, estimated from reference gene primer amplification, were obtained. The repertoire was sequenced with immunoSEQ multiplex PCR; TCRdb's copy has only in-frame clones and lacks some. That table furnishes V, J and clone size, whereas the DNA furnished D and trimming. Of approximately 220,000 clones in the sample, approximately 83% are singletons; the top ten hold more than 25%. The chain uses TRBV10-3 and TRBJ1-2; D unclear. Sequencing used peripheral blood. This TCR came from a middle-aged man with acute or convalescent COVID-19. As DNA, the CDR3 is TGTGCCATCAGCTTGGGCGGGGAAGGTAACTATGGCTACACCTTC. Its translation is CAISLGGEGNYGYTF.